The 6 T cell receptor beta chains presented below share a single source sample, sequenced in a study of control samples from healthy donors and cancer patients. Some clones are missing from TCRdb's copy, which holds only in-frame ones; the method was immunoSEQ multiplex PCR. The table lists some 140,000 clones, 94% of them singletons. The sample comprised blood. All receptors come from a man between 35 and 55 years old in good health.

This chain joins TRBV4-3 and TRBJ2-3, with a tentative D call TRBD2 (5 bases). Looked up from germline, CDR1 is LGHNA and CDR2 is YSLEER. Trimming took 2 bases from V and 6 from J, leaving 12 bases between them. CDR3 length: 14 amino acids. As DNA, the CDR3 is TGCGCCAGCAGCCAACGGATGGGCGGGGATACGCAGTATTTT. This codes for CASSQRMGGDTQYF.

The V and J genes are TRBV6-5 and TRBJ1-1, with TRBD1 matching 10 bases. Germline V gives CDR1 MNHEY, CDR2 SVGAGI. The ends lost 6 bases at V and 3 bases at J; junction bases unmatched: 4. The CDR3 is made up of 14 amino acids. The CDR3 DNA reads as TGTGCCAGCAGGGGACAGGGGAGTTACACTGAAGCTTTCTTT. Translating gives CASRGQGSYTEAFF.

The genes are TRBV18 and TRBJ2-1, with D uncertain. Germline CDR1 is KGHSH and CDR2 is LQKENI. The CDR3 contains 14 residues. The V end was cut by 6 bases, the J end by 5 bases, with 14 bases between. The DNA for the CDR3 is TGTGCCAGCTCCTTGGTCCTCGGGCACAATGAGCAGTTCTTC. Protein product: CASSLVLGHNEQFF.

This chain joins TRBV4-3 and TRBJ2-7, with TRBD2 identical over 14 bases. Trimming at V came to 0 bases and at J to 1 base, leaving 2 bases not matched to a gene. The CDR3 loop spans 17 amino acids. Looked up from germline, CDR1 is LGHNA and CDR2 is YSLEER. DNA for the CDR3: TGCGCCAGCAGCCAAGATGGACTAGCGGGGGGATCCTACGAGCAGTACTTC. It is translated as CASSQDGLAGGSYEQYF.

This clone was counted once. The V call is TRBV10-3, the J call TRBJ2-7; TRBD1 or TRBD2 may be the D gene (5 bases each). Between the trimmed V and J ends, which lost 6 bases and 3 bases, there was a span of 12 bases. CDR3 length equals 13 residues. Germline CDR1 and CDR2: ENHRY and SYGVKD. Here the CDR3 reads CAISAEGSYEQYF. CDR3 sequence (DNA): TGTGCCATCAGCGCCGAGGGGAGCTACGAGCAGTACTTC.

The gene calls are TRBV5-1 and TRBJ2-2; D call uncertain. V gave up 5 bases and J gave up 2 bases, with 22 bases separating them. The CDR3 loop spans 18 amino acids. Germline V gene data show CDR1 as SGHRS and CDR2 as YFSETQ. CDR3 amino acids: CASSYVARGITNTGELFF. DNA for the CDR3: TGCGCCAGCAGTTATGTGGCCCGTGGGATAACAAACACCGGGGAGCTGTTTTTT.